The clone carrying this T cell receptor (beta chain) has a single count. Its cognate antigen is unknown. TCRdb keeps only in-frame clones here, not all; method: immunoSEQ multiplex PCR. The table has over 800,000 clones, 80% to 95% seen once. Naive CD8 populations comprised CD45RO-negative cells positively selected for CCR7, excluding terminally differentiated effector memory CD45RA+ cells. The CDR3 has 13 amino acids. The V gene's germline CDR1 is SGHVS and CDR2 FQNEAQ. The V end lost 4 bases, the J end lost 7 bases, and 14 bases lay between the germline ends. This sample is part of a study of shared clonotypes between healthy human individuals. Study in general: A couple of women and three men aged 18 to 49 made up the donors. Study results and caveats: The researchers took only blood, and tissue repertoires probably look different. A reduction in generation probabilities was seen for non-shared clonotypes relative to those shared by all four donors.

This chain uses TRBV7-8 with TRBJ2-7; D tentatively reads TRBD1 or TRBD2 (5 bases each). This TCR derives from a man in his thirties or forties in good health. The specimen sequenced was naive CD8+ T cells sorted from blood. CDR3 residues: CASSSGRGLEQYF. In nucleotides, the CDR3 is TGTGCCAGCAGCTCGGGACGTGGCTTAGAGCAGTACTTC.